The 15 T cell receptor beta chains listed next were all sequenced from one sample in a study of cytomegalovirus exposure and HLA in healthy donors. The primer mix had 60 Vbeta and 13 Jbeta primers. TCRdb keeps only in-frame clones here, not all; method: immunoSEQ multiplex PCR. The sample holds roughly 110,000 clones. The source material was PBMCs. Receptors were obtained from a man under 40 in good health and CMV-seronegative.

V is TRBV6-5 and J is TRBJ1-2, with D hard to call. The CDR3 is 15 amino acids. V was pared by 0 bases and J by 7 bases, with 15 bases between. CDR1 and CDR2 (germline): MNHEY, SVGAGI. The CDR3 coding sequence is TGTGCCAGCAGTTACTCGAGCGGCTGGGGTCGTGGCTACACCTTC. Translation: CASSYSSGWGRGYTF.

The CDR3 nucleotides are TGTGCCAGCAGCCCTCTAGGGACAGGGAGCTCCTACGAGCAGTACTTC. Its translation is CASSPLGTGSSYEQYF. The chain has TRBV11-2 and TRBJ2-7, with 9 bases aligning to TRBD1. Germline CDR1 and CDR2: SGHAT and FQNNGV. The CDR3 extends over 16 amino acids. V was pared by 5 bases and J by 0 bases, with 8 bases of the junction left unmatched.

Here the CDR3 DNA reads TGTGCCAGCAGTCCACTAGCGGGGAGCAATGAGCAGTTCTTC. Translation gives CASSPLAGSNEQFF. The chain carries TRBV28 and TRBJ2-1, with 10 bases lining up with TRBD2. The CDR3 runs to 14 residues. CDR1 is MDHEN and CDR2 is SYDVKM in the germline V gene. Trimming cost V 5 bases and J 6 bases; bases outside gene matches: 4.

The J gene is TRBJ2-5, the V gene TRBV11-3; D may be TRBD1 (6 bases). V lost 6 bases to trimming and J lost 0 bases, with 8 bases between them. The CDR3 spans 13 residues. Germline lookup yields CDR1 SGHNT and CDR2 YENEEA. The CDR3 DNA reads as TGTGCCAGCAGGCACAGGGACCAAGAGACCCAGTACTTC. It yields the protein CASRHRDQETQYF.

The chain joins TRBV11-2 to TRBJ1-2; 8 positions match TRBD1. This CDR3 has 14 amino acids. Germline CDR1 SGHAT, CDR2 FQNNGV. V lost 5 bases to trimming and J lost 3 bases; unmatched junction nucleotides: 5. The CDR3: CASSAATGDYGYTF. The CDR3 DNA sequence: TGTGCCAGCAGCGCTGCGACAGGGGACTATGGCTACACCTTC.

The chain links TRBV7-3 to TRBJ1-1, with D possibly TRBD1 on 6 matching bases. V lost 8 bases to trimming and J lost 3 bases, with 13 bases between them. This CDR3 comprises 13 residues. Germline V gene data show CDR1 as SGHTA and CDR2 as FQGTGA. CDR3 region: CASSEGGDTEAFF. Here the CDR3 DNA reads TGTGCCAGCTCTGAAGGGGGGGACACTGAAGCTTTCTTT.

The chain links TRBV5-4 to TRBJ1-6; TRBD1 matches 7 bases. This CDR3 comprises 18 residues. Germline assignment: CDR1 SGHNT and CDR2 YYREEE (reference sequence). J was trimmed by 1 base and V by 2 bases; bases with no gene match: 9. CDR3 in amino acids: CASSFHTGVRSYNSPLHF. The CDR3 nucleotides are TGTGCCAGCAGCTTCCACACAGGGGTTAGATCCTATAATTCACCCCTCCACTTT.

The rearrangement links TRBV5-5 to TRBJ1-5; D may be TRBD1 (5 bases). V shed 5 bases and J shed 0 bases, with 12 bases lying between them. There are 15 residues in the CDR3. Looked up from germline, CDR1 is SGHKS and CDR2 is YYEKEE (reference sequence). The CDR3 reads CASSSDSSSNQPQHF. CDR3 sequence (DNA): TGTGCCAGCAGTTCCGACAGCAGTAGCAATCAGCCCCAGCATTTT.

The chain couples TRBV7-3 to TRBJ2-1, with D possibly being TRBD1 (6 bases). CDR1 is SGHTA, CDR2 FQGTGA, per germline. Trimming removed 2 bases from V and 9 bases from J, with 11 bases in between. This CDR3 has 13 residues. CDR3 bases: TGTGCCAGCAGCTTAGGGGGCTCGGGTGAGCAGTTCTTC. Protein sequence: CASSLGGSGEQFF.

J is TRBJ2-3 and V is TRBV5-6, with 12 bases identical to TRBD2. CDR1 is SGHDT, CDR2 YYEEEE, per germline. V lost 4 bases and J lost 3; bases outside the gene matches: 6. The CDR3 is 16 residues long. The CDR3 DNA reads TGTGCCAGCAGCGTCGGGACTAGCGGGTGGACAGATACGCAGTATTTT. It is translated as CASSVGTSGWTDTQYF.

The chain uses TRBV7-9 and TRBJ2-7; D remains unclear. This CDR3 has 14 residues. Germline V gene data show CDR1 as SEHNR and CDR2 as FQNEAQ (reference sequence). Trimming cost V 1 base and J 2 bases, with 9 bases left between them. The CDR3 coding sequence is TGTGCCAGCAGCTTAGGAACCAGAACCTACGAGCAGTACTTC. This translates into CASSLGTRTYEQYF.

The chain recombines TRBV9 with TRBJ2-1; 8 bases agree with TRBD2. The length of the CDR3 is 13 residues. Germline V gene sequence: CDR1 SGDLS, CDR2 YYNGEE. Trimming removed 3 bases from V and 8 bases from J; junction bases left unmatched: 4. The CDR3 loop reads CASSGAGDYEQFF. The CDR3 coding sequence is TGTGCCAGCAGCGGAGCGGGGGACTATGAGCAGTTCTTC.

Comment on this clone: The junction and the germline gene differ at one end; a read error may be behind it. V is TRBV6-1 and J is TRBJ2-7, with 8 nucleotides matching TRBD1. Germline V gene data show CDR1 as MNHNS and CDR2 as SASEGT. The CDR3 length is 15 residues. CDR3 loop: CASSDRGRSSFEQYF. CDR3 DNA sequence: TGTGCCAGCAGTGACAGGGGGCGATCCTCCTTCGAGCAGTACTTC.

The CDR3 DNA sequence: TGTGCCAGCAGCTTAGGGGTGGGGGCCACCCAACCCCAAGAGACCCAGTACTTC. It is translated as CASSLGVGATQPQETQYF. The chain joins TRBV11-2 to TRBJ2-5; tentative D call: TRBD1 (6 bases). Trimming took off 1 base at V and 1 base at J, with 19 bases between the two ends. The CDR3 is 18 residues long. The germline gives CDR1 SGHAT, CDR2 FQNNGV.

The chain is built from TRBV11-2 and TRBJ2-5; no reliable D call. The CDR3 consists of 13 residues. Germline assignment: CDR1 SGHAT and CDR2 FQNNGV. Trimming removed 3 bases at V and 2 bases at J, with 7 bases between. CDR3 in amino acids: CASSFGQQETQYF. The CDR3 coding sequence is TGTGCCAGCAGCTTTGGGCAGCAAGAGACCCAGTACTTC.